A selection of T cell receptor beta chains follows, all from one sample in a study of blood T cell repertoires in COVID-19. Repertoires were generated with immunoSEQ multiplex PCR, while TCRdb's copy carries only in-frame clones and drops some. The table records roughly 120,000 clones, roughly 83% of them present only once. Sequencing was performed on peripheral blood. Every receptor here comes from a woman older than 75 with acute or convalescent COVID-19. CDR3s include the opening cysteine and the closing phenylalanine or tryptophan. A D gene is named only where the DNA matches it firmly. Clone size appears in some rows only: once, few, many, or a class for an expanded clone.

v_call,d_call,clone_size,j_call,cdr3_nt,cdr3_aa
TRBV4-1,NA,NA,TRBJ2-1,TGCGCCAGCAGCCTAGGACTGACGAGATACAATGAGCAGTTCTTC,CASSLGLTRYNEQFF
TRBV29-1,NA,NA,TRBJ1-2,TGCAGCGTTGAAGAGGAACAGTTC,CSVEEEQF
TRBV4-2,TRBD1,NA,TRBJ2-1,TGTGCCAGCAGCCAAGGGGACAGGGATATGGAGGATGAGCAGTTCTTC,CASSQGDRDMEDEQFF
TRBV30,NA,NA,TRBJ1-6,TGTGCCTGGAGGGGAGGGGTAGTCCGTAATTCACCCCTCCACTTT,CAWRGGVVRNSPLHF
TRBV19,NA,NA,TRBJ1-1,TGTGCCAGTAGTTCAAGCCGGGTTGAAGCTTTCTTT,CASSSSRVEAFF
TRBV6-5,TRBD1,NA,TRBJ2-5,TGTGCCAGCAGCCACCGGGACAGGGGGCGAGAGACCCAGTACTTC,CASSHRDRGRETQYF
TRBV28,TRBD1,NA,TRBJ2-2,TGTGCCAGCAGTTTATCCGGGACAGGGATAGCCGGGGAGCTGTTTTTT,CASSLSGTGIAGELFF
TRBV29-1,TRBD2,NA,TRBJ2-1,TGCAGCGTTAAGTTGGAGGGAGGGAGTGAGCAGTTCTTC,CSVKLEGGSEQFF
TRBV19,NA,NA,TRBJ1-1,TGTGCCAGTAGTATAGCGGCAGGGAACACTGAAGCTTTCTTT,CASSIAAGNTEAFF
TRBV19,NA,NA,TRBJ1-1,TGTGCCAGTAGTAAGGCCTCGGGGACTGAAGCTTTCTTT,CASSKASGTEAFF
TRBV2,NA,NA,TRBJ1-4,TGTGCCAGCCTGGTGGACAGTCAAAATGAAAAACTGTTTTTT,CASLVDSQNEKLFF
TRBV9,TRBD2,few,TRBJ2-1,TGTGCCAGCAGCTTCCTCCCGACTAGCGGGGTTAATGAGCAGTTCTTC,CASSFLPTSGVNEQFF
TRBV7-9,NA,once,TRBJ1-1,TGTGCCAGCAGCTTAGGTGGAGGGACTGAAGCTTTCTTT,CASSLGGGTEAFF
TRBV30,NA,few,TRBJ1-3,TGTGCCTGGAAAGAGGCTGGAAACACCATATATTTT,CAWKEAGNTIYF
TRBV28,NA,NA,TRBJ2-7,TGTGCCAGCAGTTTAAGGCAGGTCTACGAGCAGTACTTC,CASSLRQVYEQYF
TRBV30,NA,NA,TRBJ2-7,TGTGCCTGGAGTGGCGGGCTAGCGACCTACGAGCAGTACTTC,CAWSGGLATYEQYF
TRBV3-1/TRBV3-2,NA,NA,TRBJ1-1,TGTGCCAGCAGCCGGGGACAAATGAACACTGAAGCTTTCTTT,CASSRGQMNTEAFF
TRBV18,TRBD2,NA,TRBJ2-2,TGTGCCAGCTCACCAAGGTCTAGCGGGACGATCACCGGGGAGCTGTTTTTT,CASSPRSSGTITGELFF
TRBV7-9,TRBD1,few,TRBJ2-2,TGTGCCAGCAGGGAACAGGGGGTGGACACCGGGGAGCTGTTTTTT,CASREQGVDTGELFF
TRBV5-5,TRBD1,NA,TRBJ1-2,TGTGCCAGCAGCTTGGCTACCGGACAGGGTTATGGCTACACCTTC,CASSLATGQGYGYTF
TRBV28,TRBD2,NA,TRBJ2-7,TGTGCCAGCAGTTTGGGACTAGCGGGAACCTACGAGCAGTACTTC,CASSLGLAGTYEQYF
TRBV6-2/TRBV6-3,NA,NA,TRBJ1-2,TGTGCCAGCAGTTACGAGGGATTAAACTATGGCTACACCTTC,CASSYEGLNYGYTF
TRBV25-1,TRBD1,NA,TRBJ1-5,TGTGCCAGCAGTTCAGACAGGGGGCATCAGCCCCAGCATTTT,CASSSDRGHQPQHF
TRBV11-2,NA,NA,TRBJ2-7,TGTGCCAGCAGCACCAACAAGGGGGCCTACGAGCAGTACTTC,CASSTNKGAYEQYF
TRBV30,NA,NA,TRBJ1-1,TGTGCCTGGCAGGGTGGCACTGAAGCTTTCTTT,CAWQGGTEAFF
TRBV24-1,TRBD1,few,TRBJ1-5,TGTGCCACCAGTGATTTCGGGACAGGGGGTACTGGAGCCCAGCATTTT,CATSDFGTGGTGAQHF
TRBV15,NA,NA,TRBJ1-1,TGTGCCACCAGCCTCCAGGGTCATGGGAACACTGAAGCTTTCTTT,CATSLQGHGNTEAFF
TRBV28,TRBD2,once,TRBJ2-1,TGTGCCAGCCTTGGGACTACCCAGCGGGGTTTGTGGAATGAGCAGTTCTTC,CASLGTTQRGLWNEQFF
TRBV21-1,NA,NA,TRBJ2-7,TGTGCCAGCAGCACTCCCGCCTCTGGACAGTCCTACGAGCAGTACTTC,CASSTPASGQSYEQYF